The source of this T cell receptor beta chain is a study of blood T cell repertoires in COVID-19. TCRdb's table, derived via immunoSEQ multiplex PCR, lists solely in-frame clones and lacks some. Among some 200,000 clones, 82% were seen once, and the ten largest hold 12%. Each participant's cohort was designated according to participant-reported clinical history. Recovered participants had two consecutive negative NP/OP PCR tests, healthcare professional clearance, or symptom resolution. V was pared by 0 bases and J by 4 bases, with 11 bases between. The CDR3 loop spans 15 amino acids. CDR1 and CDR2 (germline): SGHTA, FQGTGA.

The sequenced sample consisted of PBMCs or T cells enriched from blood (not recorded which). This clonotype originated in a man aged 35 to 55 who had recovered from COVID-19. The chain recombines TRBV7-3 with TRBJ2-3; the D gene is possibly TRBD2 (6 bases). The CDR3 loop reads CASSLTGGPSDTQYF. For the CDR3, the DNA is TGTGCCAGCAGCTTAACGGGAGGTCCTTCAGATACGCAGTATTTT.